These T cell receptor beta chains were read from a single sample in a study of shared clonotypes between healthy human individuals. Clones were sequenced by immunoSEQ multiplex PCR, and TCRdb holds only the in-frame ones, with some missing. Found here are 2,500,000 or so clones, roughly 93% of them singletons; the top ten hold 0.35% to 0.45%. Sequencing was done on a sample of naive CD4+ T cells from PBMCs. The receptors were gathered from a man aged 18 to 35 in good health. Some clones in this sample may be carry-over from other donors' samples. Each CDR3 is given without its conserved first and last residue. The D gene is left open where the match is weak.

ASSFLRRTLHTDTQY	TRBJ2-3	TRBV28	-
ASSTWTGKWGYT	TRBJ1-2	TRBV5-4	TRBD1
ASSLSTASYGYT	TRBJ1-2	TRBV5-1	-
ASSLAGNRGSTEAF	TRBJ1-1	TRBV7-9	TRBD1
ASSLVPLGQGRAEDGYT	TRBJ1-2	TRBV5-1	-
ASRVTSGSMETQY	TRBJ2-5	TRBV2	TRBD2
ASGREYGYT	TRBJ1-2	TRBV28	-
ASRYTPGQGPYEQY	TRBJ2-7	TRBV6-5	TRBD1
ASNPGVRVSTDTQY	TRBJ2-3	TRBV28	-
ASSLERLGNTEAF	TRBJ1-1	TRBV5-1	-
ASSSGTARTDTQY	TRBJ2-3	TRBV7-7	TRBD1
AMASAGGRTEAF	TRBJ1-1	TRBV5-4	TRBD1
ASSFLGNQPQH	TRBJ1-5	TRBV7-9	-
ASSPREGLAKNIQY	TRBJ2-4	TRBV18	TRBD2
ASSEIAGAF	TRBJ1-1	TRBV2	-
ASTAGLAVSSYNEQF	TRBJ2-1	TRBV5-1	TRBD2
ASSKDRTSNQPQH	TRBJ1-5	TRBV7-9	-
ASSFYLEGDRDTQY	TRBJ2-3	TRBV5-6	TRBD1
ASSLAWPGELF	TRBJ2-2	TRBV5-1	-
ASRDAGVHEQF	TRBJ2-1	TRBV2	TRBD2
AWSVRAAGELF	TRBJ2-2	TRBV30	-
ASSRTANTEAF	TRBJ1-1	TRBV4-1	-
ASSLERAIAPGELF	TRBJ2-2	TRBV7-8	-
ASSGTSGTYNEQF	TRBJ2-1	TRBV7-3	TRBD2
ASAGDGAETQY	TRBJ2-5	TRBV18	-
ASASSTDRGAEKLF	TRBJ1-4	TRBV5-6	TRBD1
ASSPQLGGGTADTQY	TRBJ2-3	TRBV28	TRBD2
AISDRTSGPGNEQF	TRBJ2-1	TRBV10-3	TRBD2
ARFQRGHNEQF	TRBJ2-1	TRBV21-1	-
ASRGSGAKNIQY	TRBJ2-4	TRBV25-1	-
ASSHAPGQGGETQY	TRBJ2-5	TRBV7-9	TRBD1
ASSSQTENNEQF	TRBJ2-1	TRBV5-1	-
ARGQGSTDTQY	TRBJ2-3	TRBV7-9	TRBD1
ASSLRLGTSVSSYEQY	TRBJ2-7	TRBV7-2	TRBD2
ASSLWAASSYNEQF	TRBJ2-1	TRBV28	-
ASSLGVGRTGELF	TRBJ2-2	TRBV7-8	-
ASSSTNTQY	TRBJ2-3	TRBV5-1	-
ASSPLPLAGTRDEQF	TRBJ2-1	TRBV27	TRBD2
ASSYGAGQGYEQY	TRBJ2-7	TRBV6-5	TRBD1
ASSVGSSGILLDEQF	TRBJ2-1	TRBV9	TRBD2
ASSPSSGSHSGNTIY	TRBJ1-3	TRBV18	-
ASLGGIGNQPQH	TRBJ1-5	TRBV19	-
ASITQGRSSYNEQF	TRBJ2-1	TRBV28	-
ASRRDGNYEQY	TRBJ2-7	TRBV27	-
ASSGTQGSFNEQF	TRBJ2-1	TRBV6-1	TRBD1
ATYRTGRYSLNQPQH	TRBJ1-5	TRBV28	TRBD1
ASSSGPQGVGTEAF	TRBJ1-1	TRBV5-1	-
ASSFQGLANEKLF	TRBJ1-4	TRBV5-1	-
AWSRGPAEAF	TRBJ1-1	TRBV30	-
ASSSRRSNYGYT	TRBJ1-2	TRBV7-2	-
ASSFSRDTEAF	TRBJ1-1	TRBV7-3	-
ASRQGAGSVTQY	TRBJ2-5	TRBV28	-
ASSFQTSTDTQY	TRBJ2-3	TRBV7-9	-